This TCR beta chain was identified in a study of cytomegalovirus exposure and HLA in healthy donors. Primers included in the PCR were 60 Vbeta and 13 Jbeta primers. Per the study methods: Later analysis identified tens of millions of unique TCR beta chains, about 10 million shared. Clones were sequenced by immunoSEQ multiplex PCR, and TCRdb holds only the in-frame ones, with some missing. The V and J calls and clone size come from that table; D and trimming were worked out from the DNA. The data hold around 70,000 clones, with more than 80% observed a single time. Germline values: CDR1 SGDLS, CDR2 YYNGEE. This CDR3 contains 15 residues. The V segment lost 7 bases and the J segment 8 bases; nucleotides outside the gene matches: 13.

Input material: PBMCs. The TCR was taken from a human donor in good health. This chain links TRBV9 with TRBJ1-4; TRBD1 aligns across 8 bases. The CDR3, as DNA: TGTGCCAGCTCGACAGGGGCCCTGCGATACGAAAAACTGTTTTTT. Translation: CASSTGALRYEKLFF.